The 2 T cell receptor beta chains below all came from one sample that was sequenced in a study of blood T cells in healthy people across ages. The use of a sample-barcoded 5' primer and a J-beta primer mix characterized a second PCR of roughly 7 to 11 cycles. TCRdb reprocessed the 5' RACE reads with MiXCR, giving one entry per CDR3 protein. The table includes around 690,000 distinct CDR3 sequences, around 54% detected once. The source material was blood. The receptor set was obtained from a man aged 55 to 69 in good health.

This clonotype was detected only a few times. The rearrangement uses TRBV15 and TRBJ2-7, with a tentative D call TRBD1 (5 bases). CDR1 and CDR2 (germline): LNHNV, YYDKDF (reference sequence). The CDR3 runs to 13 residues. V lost 4 bases to trimming and J lost 0 bases, with 7 bases between them. CDR3 coding DNA: TGTGCCACCAGCAAGGGGTCCTCCTACGAGCAGTACTTC. Protein sequence: CATSKGSSYEQYF.

V usage is TRBV20-1 and J usage is TRBJ2-7; 9 bases agree with TRBD1. The end of the DNA fits TRBJ2-5 better, so the J call may be wrong. The CDR3 has 14 residues. The germline CDR1 and CDR2 sequences are DFQATT and SNEGSKA (reference sequence). The CDR3 is CSATRDREPETQYF. The CDR3 DNA follows: TGCAGTGCCACCCGGGACAGGGAGCCAGAGACCCAGTACTTC.